This is a list of T cell receptor beta chains from one sample in a study of regulatory T cells in long-lasting Graves disease. TCRdb analysed the multiplex PCR reads with MiXCR anew, one entry per CDR3 protein. Of 650,000 to 850,000 distinct CDR3 sequences in the sample, around 30% were seen once. The material was peripheral blood mononuclear cells (PBMCs), obtained when the disease was refractory, from a patient treated with antithyroid drugs. The receptors originated from a female donor with Graves disease. Both conserved end residues are part of each CDR3. D genes are given only for firm matches. Only some rows state a clone size, as once, few, many or a class for expanded clones.

j_call v_call clone_size d_call cdr3_nt cdr3_aa
TRBJ2-7 TRBV27 NA NA TGTGCCAGCAGTTTGTACCGGGACGGCCGCTACGAGCAGTACTTC CASSLYRDGRYEQYF
TRBJ1-5 TRBV19 NA TRBD1 TGTGCCAGTAGTATAGGCCAGGGGGTGGATCAGCCCCAGCATTTT CASSIGQGVDQPQHF
TRBJ2-7 TRBV6-5 few NA TGTGCCAGCAGTTCTCGGGACTTGAGGGGCTACGAGCAGTACTTC CASSSRDLRGYEQYF
TRBJ1-5 TRBV3-1 NA TRBD1 TGTGCCAGCAGCGACCACCGGACAGGGAATCAGCCCCAGCATTTT CASSDHRTGNQPQHF
TRBJ2-2 TRBV12-3/TRBV12-4 NA NA TGTGCCAGCAGTTTTATTCCGGAGGGGGAGCTGTTTTTT CASSFIPEGELFF
TRBJ1-3 TRBV2 many NA TGTGCCAGCAGAGCTCGTGGGGGGGACTCTGGAAACACCATATATTTT CASRARGGDSGNTIYF
TRBJ1-2 TRBV4-1 NA NA TGCGCCAGCAGCCTTCCCTCCCCGGGGGGTAATAACTATGGCTACACCTTC CASSLPSPGGNNYGYTF
TRBJ2-7 TRBV29-1 NA TRBD1 TGCAGCGGGGACAGGAACACCTCAATACCCTACGAGCAGTGCTTC CSGDRNTSIPYEQCF
TRBJ2-5 TRBV5-1 NA NA TGCGCCAGCAGCACGGCGTCGCGGGCAGGGTACCAAGAGACCCAGTACTTC CASSTASRAGYQETQYF
TRBJ1-5 TRBV27 NA NA TGTGCCAGCAGTTTATCGAAGTATAGCAATCAGCCCCAGCATTTT CASSLSKYSNQPQHF
TRBJ2-7 TRBV5-1 few TRBD2 TGCGCCAGCAGCTTGACTAGCGGGGGATCCGAGCAGTACTTC CASSLTSGGSEQYF
TRBJ1-1 TRBV28 NA NA TGTGCCAGCACCTCCCCCGGGACAACGAACACTGAAGCTTTCTTT CASTSPGTTNTEAFF
TRBJ1-5 TRBV7-2 many TRBD1 TGTGCCAGCAGCTGGGACAGGTTAAGCAATCAGCCCCAGCATTTT CASSWDRLSNQPQHF
TRBJ2-3 TRBV15 NA TRBD1 TGTGCCACCAGCAGGCGGACAGGTAGCACAGATACGCAGTATTTT CATSRRTGSTDTQYF
TRBJ2-5 TRBV3-1 few NA TGTGCCAGCAGCCTCCAACAGGGAGCCCAAGAGACCCAGTACTTC CASSLQQGAQETQYF
TRBJ1-5 TRBV2 few NA TGTGCCAGCAGGGCGAATCCTAGGGGATGGGGGAGCAATCAGCCCCAGCATTTT CASRANPRGWGSNQPQHF
TRBJ1-5 TRBV28 NA NA TGTGCCAGCAGTTTCGGTTGGGCCCATCAGTGGTCCCAGCATTTT CASSFGWAHQWSQHF
TRBJ1-2 TRBV11-3 few NA TGTGCCAGCACCGGGAGCGGAGGGGTGTTCGGCTACACCTTC CASTGSGGVFGYTF
TRBJ1-2 TRBV5-1 NA TRBD1 TGCGCCAGCAGCCAGCAAGACCTCAACAGGGGAATAATTGGCTACACCTTC CASSQQDLNRGIIGYTF
TRBJ1-5 TRBV10-3 few NA TGTGCCATCTCGTACCGGGGAATGGGGCAGCCCCAGCATTTT CAISYRGMGQPQHF
TRBJ2-5 TRBV9 NA TRBD2 TGTGCCAGCAGCGTAGGACTAGCTGTCGGAGAGACCCAGTACTTC CASSVGLAVGETQYF
TRBJ1-2 TRBV18 NA NA TGTGCCAGCTCACCAGGGACGGCGGCCGTTGGCTACACCTTC CASSPGTAAVGYTF
TRBJ2-7 TRBV11-2 many NA TGTGCCAGCAGCTTAGCCCCCTCGGTCTACGAGCAGTACTTC CASSLAPSVYEQYF
TRBJ1-1 TRBV12-5 many NA TGTGCTAGTGGTTTGGTATCCTACGCCACTGAAGCTTTCTTT CASGLVSYATEAFF
TRBJ2-5 TRBV6-1 NA NA TGTGCCAGCAGATCTCAAGAGACCCAGTACTTC CASRSQETQYF
TRBJ2-7 TRBV5-1 few NA TGCGCCAGCAGCCTCGAGCCCCCTGGGGAGCAGTACTTC CASSLEPPGEQYF
TRBJ2-7 TRBV5-6 NA NA TGTGCCAGCACTCGACAGGACTACGAGCAGTACTTC CASTRQDYEQYF
TRBJ1-2 TRBV28 many NA TGTGCCAGCAGTCCTATAAAACTTGGCTACACCTTC CASSPIKLGYTF
TRBJ2-7 TRBV29-1 few TRBD2 TGCAGCGCTGCCACAGGTAGCGGGAGTGTCGACGAGCAGTACTTC CSAATGSGSVDEQYF
TRBJ1-3 TRBV28 many NA TGTGCCAGCAGTAGGGGGGCCGACTCTGGAAACACCATATATTTT CASSRGADSGNTIYF
TRBJ2-2 TRBV30 NA NA TGTGCCTGGAGTGTAGGGGGGTTGAACACCGGGGAGCTGTTTTTT CAWSVGGLNTGELFF
TRBJ2-2 TRBV2 NA TRBD2 TGTGCCAGCAGTGTGTTAGCGGGAGGGGCATGGAACACCGGGGAGCTGTTTTTT CASSVLAGGAWNTGELFF
TRBJ1-4 TRBV4-2 NA NA TGTGCCAGCAGCCTAGACAGGCGGGCTGAAAAACTGTTTTTT CASSLDRRAEKLFF
TRBJ1-2 TRBV19 NA NA TGTGCCAGCTTGTCTGTGGGGTATGGCTACACCTTC CASLSVGYGYTF
TRBJ2-4 TRBV7-2 few TRBD2 TGTGCCAGCAGCTCCCGTAGCGGGAGGGCCACAAACATTCGGTACTTC CASSSRSGRATNIRYF
TRBJ1-1 TRBV7-3 few TRBD1 TGTGCCAGCAGCTTAATGCCAGGGGGGAACACTGAAGCTTTCTTT CASSLMPGGNTEAFF
TRBJ2-7 TRBV14 few TRBD1 TGTGCCAGCAGTCGCAGGGGGCAAATCTACGAGCAGTACTTC CASSRRGQIYEQYF
TRBJ1-6 TRBV20-1 few TRBD1 TGCAGTGCTAGAGATAACAGGGGGCATTCACCCCTCCACTTT CSARDNRGHSPLHF
TRBJ1-2 TRBV4-2 NA NA TGTGCCAGCAGCCAAGATGAGAAGGATGGCTACACCTTC CASSQDEKDGYTF
TRBJ1-5 TRBV6-2/TRBV6-3 NA NA TGTGCCAGCAGTTACGCGGGGAACAATCAGCCCCAGCATTTT CASSYAGNNQPQHF
TRBJ1-2 TRBV28 many TRBD1 TGTGCCAGCAGTGGACAGGGCCGTGGCTACACCTTC CASSGQGRGYTF
TRBJ1-2 TRBV6-1 many NA TGTGCCAGCAGTGCCCCCGGGGCTGACGGCTACACCTTC CASSAPGADGYTF
TRBJ2-7 TRBV19 NA TRBD1 TGTGCCAGTAGCTCCCCCGGGACAGGGTTGTACGAGCAGTACTTC CASSSPGTGLYEQYF
TRBJ2-7 TRBV14 NA NA TGTGCCAGCAGCCAACTATTCTCCGAGCAGTACTTC CASSQLFSEQYF
TRBJ2-1 TRBV29-1 NA TRBD2 TGCAGCCAGCAGGAGGGAGGGCCTAGCGATGAGCAGTTCTTC CSQQEGGPSDEQFF
TRBJ2-3 TRBV30 few TRBD1 TGTGCCTGCAGGGGGCGAATGAAGGGCCATACAGATACGCAGTATTTT CACRGRMKGHTDTQYF
TRBJ1-1 TRBV20-1 NA NA TGCAGTGCTAGAGATCTCCCTGCCACTGAAGCTTTCTTT CSARDLPATEAFF
TRBJ1-6 TRBV28 many NA TGTGCCAGCAGTTTATTCAATTCACCCCTCCACTTT CASSLFNSPLHF
TRBJ1-2 TRBV2 NA NA TGTGCCAGAAGTGAGGAAGGGACTAACTATGGCTACACCTTC CARSEEGTNYGYTF
TRBJ2-6 TRBV25-1 NA NA TGTGCCAGCAGTGTGGAAGGCCTGGGGGTCCTGACTTTC CASSVEGLGVLTF